This TCR beta chain is from a study of blood T cell repertoires in COVID-19. On the study more broadly: Specimens from acute and convalescent COVID-19 originated in the United States, Italy and Spain.

Participant age was roughly 18 to 89 years, and participants resided in 25 or so US areas. Clinical histories supplied by participants themselves formed the basis of cohort assignment. Donors in Cohort 3 counted as recovered after two negative PCRs, clearance, or symptom resolution. The germline gives CDR1 SNHLY, CDR2 FYNNEI. V trimming: 4 bases; J trimming: 8 bases; junction bases outside the gene matches: 6. The CDR3 contains 14 residues. TCRdb's copy holds only in-frame clones and misses some; the assay was immunoSEQ multiplex PCR. The data hold about 400,000 clones, with roughly 87% observed a single time.

The chain combines TRBV2 with TRBJ1-4, with 8 bases lining up with TRBD1. This TCR derives from a woman aged 30 to 39 who had recovered from COVID-19. Sequences were obtained from PBMCs or T cells enriched from blood (not recorded which). Here the CDR3 DNA reads TGTGCCAGCAGTGTGGGGACAGGAAACGAAAAACTGTTTTTT. It translates to CASSVGTGNEKLFF.